These T cell receptor beta chains were read from a single sample in a study of blood T cell repertoires in COVID-19. Using immunoSEQ multiplex PCR, the repertoire was profiled, and TCRdb retains in-frame clones only, with some absent. This sample has under 200,000 clones, with almost 80% found just once. Sample: peripheral blood. The receptor source for this set is a man between 60 and 75 years old with active or convalescent COVID-19. CDR3s include the opening cysteine and the closing phenylalanine or tryptophan. A D gene is named only where the DNA matches it firmly. Expanded clones get a size class; other rows say once, few or many, or leave the size out.

>TRBJ1-2|.|TRBV4-3|TRBD1
CASSPSGTGVGNYGYTF
TGCGCCAGCAGCCCTTCAGGGACAGGGGTAGGGAACTATGGCTACACCTTC
>TRBJ1-6|.|TRBV3-1/TRBV3-2|.
CASSPRTAGDSPLHF
TGTGCCAGCAGCCCCAGGACAGCCGGGGATTCACCCCTCCACTTT
>TRBJ1-2|.|TRBV7-9|.
CASSPSLGEGYTF
TGTGCCAGCAGCCCGTCTTTGGGAGAAGGCTACACCTTC
>TRBJ2-5|.|TRBV19|TRBD1
CASRIQGEETQYF
TGTGCCAGTCGGATACAGGGGGAGGAGACCCAGTACTTC
>TRBJ1-1|.|TRBV7-2|.
CASSSPTGSGAEAFF
TGTGCCAGCAGCTCCCCAACAGGGAGTGGAGCTGAAGCTTTCTTT
>TRBJ2-7|.|TRBV6-5|TRBD1
CASSPGTGEAEQYF
TGTGCCAGCAGTCCAGGGACAGGGGAGGCCGAGCAGTACTTC
>TRBJ2-7|.|TRBV27|TRBD2
CASSRGLAGGPGEQYF
TGTGCCAGCAGTCGCGGACTAGCGGGAGGGCCCGGCGAGCAGTACTTC
>TRBJ2-3|.|TRBV19|.
CASTRRSGPDTQYF
TGTGCCAGCACCCGGAGGAGCGGCCCGGATACGCAGTATTTT
>TRBJ2-5|.|TRBV29-1|.
CSVGPYGETQYF
TGCAGCGTTGGGCCGTATGGAGAGACCCAGTACTTC
>TRBJ1-3|once|TRBV27|.
CASRRTGTGSGNTIYF
TGTGCCAGCAGAAGGACTGGTACTGGCTCTGGAAACACCATATATTTT
>TRBJ2-1|few|TRBV4-1|.
CASSPEGARANEQFF
TGCGCCAGCAGCCCAGAAGGAGCCCGCGCGAATGAGCAGTTCTTC
>TRBJ2-1|many|TRBV20-1|.
CSASGWIAEKRDNEQFF
TGCAGTGCTAGTGGGTGGATAGCGGAGAAGCGGGACAATGAGCAGTTCTTC
>TRBJ2-1|once|TRBV28|.
CASSPRRATIVNEQFF
TGTGCCAGCAGTCCCCGAAGAGCCACCATCGTCAATGAGCAGTTCTTC
>TRBJ1-4|.|TRBV28|.
CASSPPSTGFNEKLFF
TGTGCCAGCAGCCCACCATCGACAGGCTTTAATGAAAAACTGTTTTTT
>TRBJ2-3|.|TRBV7-6|TRBD2
CASSSGMAGGTDTQYF
TGTGCCAGCAGCTCCGGAATGGCGGGAGGAACAGATACGCAGTATTTT
>TRBJ2-1|.|TRBV11-3|TRBD2
CASSLGRVAGGVFNEQFF
TGTGCCAGCAGCTTAGGACGTGTAGCGGGAGGGGTGTTCAATGAGCAGTTCTTC
>TRBJ1-2|.|TRBV5-1|TRBD1
CASGNRGENYGYTF
TGCGCCAGCGGAAACAGGGGCGAAAACTATGGCTACACCTTC
>TRBJ1-5|.|TRBV30|.
CAWSMEGNQPQHF
TGTGCCTGGAGTATGGAGGGCAATCAGCCCCAGCATTTT
>TRBJ1-5|.|TRBV28|TRBD1
CASNFLGTGGGQPQHF
TGTGCCAGCAATTTCCTGGGGACAGGGGGCGGGCAGCCCCAGCATTTT
>TRBJ2-7|.|TRBV6-2/TRBV6-3|.
CASSYVLAGYEQYF
TGTGCCAGCAGTTACGTACTAGCAGGCTACGAGCAGTACTTC
>TRBJ2-5|once|TRBV2|.
CASSREETQYF
TGTGCCAGCAGCAGGGAAGAGACCCAGTACTTC
>TRBJ1-1|.|TRBV11-2|.
CASSWPTEAFF
TGTGCCAGCAGCTGGCCCACTGAAGCTTTCTTT
>TRBJ1-1|.|TRBV11-1|TRBD1
CASSFTTGGARTEAFF
TGTGCCAGCAGCTTCACGACAGGGGGCGCGAGGACTGAAGCTTTCTTT
>TRBJ2-1|.|TRBV7-2|TRBD2
CASSAGTSEANEQFF
TGTGCCAGCAGCGCCGGGACTAGCGAGGCCAATGAGCAGTTCTTC
>TRBJ1-5|once|TRBV7-3|TRBD1
CASSLRQGQPQHF
TGTGCCAGCAGCTTGAGACAGGGGCAACCCCAGCATTTT
>TRBJ2-5|.|TRBV7-9|TRBD1
CASSLHTGEETQYF
TGTGCCAGCAGCCTGCATACAGGGGAAGAGACCCAGTACTTC
>TRBJ1-2|.|TRBV6-5|TRBD1
CASNPTTGGSGGYTF
TGTGCCAGCAACCCCACAACAGGGGGGTCTGGTGGCTACACCTTC
>TRBJ2-3|few|TRBV11-1|.
CASSSARTVTDTQYF
TGTGCCAGCAGCTCCGCTCGGACAGTTACAGATACGCAGTATTTT
>TRBJ2-1|.|TRBV14|TRBD2
CASSPRPSGSNEQFF
TGTGCCAGCAGCCCAAGGCCTAGCGGGAGTAATGAGCAGTTCTTC
>TRBJ2-2|.|TRBV4-2|TRBD1
CASSHTGEPNTGELFF
TGTGCCAGCAGCCACACAGGGGAACCGAACACCGGGGAGCTGTTTTTT
>TRBJ2-1|once|TRBV24-1|TRBD1
CATSDTGQGADSEQFF
TGTGCCACCAGTGATACGGGACAGGGGGCTGATAGTGAGCAGTTCTTC
>TRBJ2-5|.|TRBV18|.
CASSPPSSFSVETQYF
TGTGCCAGCTCACCGCCCTCGTCATTTAGCGTGGAGACCCAGTACTTC
>TRBJ2-7|.|TRBV11-2|TRBD2
CASSLTSGPYEQYF
TGTGCCAGCAGCTTGACTAGCGGTCCCTACGAGCAGTACTTC
>TRBJ2-1|.|TRBV5-1|TRBD2
CASRATGTSNEQFF
TGCGCCAGCAGGGCTACCGGGACTAGCAATGAGCAGTTCTTC
>TRBJ2-7|.|TRBV19|TRBD1
CASSMTGTGAYEQYF
TGTGCCAGTAGTATGACCGGGACAGGGGCCTACGAGCAGTACTTC
>TRBJ1-5|.|TRBV7-9|.
CASSFQGSQPQHF
TGTGCCAGCAGCTTCCAGGGGAGTCAGCCCCAGCATTTT
>TRBJ1-1|.|TRBV28|.
CASSRRALTSNTEAFF
TGTGCCAGCAGTCGCAGGGCCTTAACTTCAAACACTGAAGCTTTCTTT
>TRBJ1-3|.|TRBV7-9|.
CASSYQGNTIYF
TGTGCCAGCAGCTACCAGGGAAACACCATATATTTT
>TRBJ2-1|.|TRBV5-4|TRBD2
CASSFSGRDLREQFF
TGTGCCAGCAGCTTCAGCGGGAGGGACCTCAGGGAGCAGTTCTTC
>TRBJ2-1|few|TRBV6-5|TRBD2
CASSYSRLAGANEQFF
TGTGCCAGCAGTTACAGTAGACTAGCGGGAGCCAATGAGCAGTTCTTC
>TRBJ2-2|.|TRBV3-1/TRBV3-2|TRBD1
CASSQGTGTGAGSGELFF
TGTGCCAGCAGCCAAGGGACCGGGACAGGGGCCGGGAGCGGGGAGCTGTTTTTT
>TRBJ2-7|.|TRBV19|.
CASSAGTYEQYF
TGTGCCAGTAGTGCAGGGACCTACGAGCAGTACTTC